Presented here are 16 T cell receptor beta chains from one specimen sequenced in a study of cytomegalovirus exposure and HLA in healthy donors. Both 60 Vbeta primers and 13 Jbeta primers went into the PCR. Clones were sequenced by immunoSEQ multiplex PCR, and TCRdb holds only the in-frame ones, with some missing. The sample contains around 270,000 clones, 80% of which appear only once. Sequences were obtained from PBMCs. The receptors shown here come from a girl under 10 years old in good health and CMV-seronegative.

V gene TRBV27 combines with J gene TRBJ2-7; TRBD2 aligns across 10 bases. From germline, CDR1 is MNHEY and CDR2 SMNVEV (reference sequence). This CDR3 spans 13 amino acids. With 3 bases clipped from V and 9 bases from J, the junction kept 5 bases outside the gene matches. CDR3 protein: CASSFASGGVQYF. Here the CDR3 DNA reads TGTGCCAGCAGTTTCGCTAGCGGGGGAGTGCAGTACTTC.

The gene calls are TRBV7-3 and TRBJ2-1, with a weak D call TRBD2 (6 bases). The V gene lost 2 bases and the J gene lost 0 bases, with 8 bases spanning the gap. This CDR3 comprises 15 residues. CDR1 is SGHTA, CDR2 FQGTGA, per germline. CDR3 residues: CASSLFGGSYNEQFF. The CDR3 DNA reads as TGTGCCAGCAGCTTATTCGGGGGCTCCTACAATGAGCAGTTCTTC.

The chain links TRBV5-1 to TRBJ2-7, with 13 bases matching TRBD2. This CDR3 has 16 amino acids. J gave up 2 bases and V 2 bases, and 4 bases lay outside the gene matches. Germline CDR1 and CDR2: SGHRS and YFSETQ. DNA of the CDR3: TGCGCCAGCAGCTTTCGGACTAGCGGGAGCCCCTACGAGCAGTACTTC. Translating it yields CASSFRTSGSPYEQYF. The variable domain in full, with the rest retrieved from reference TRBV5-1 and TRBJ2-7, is KAGVTQTPRYLIKTRGQQVTLSCSPISGHRSVSWYQQTPGQGLQFLFEYFSETQRNKGNFPGRFSGRQFSNSRSEMNVSTLELGDSALYLCASSFRTSGSPYEQYFGPGTRLTVT.

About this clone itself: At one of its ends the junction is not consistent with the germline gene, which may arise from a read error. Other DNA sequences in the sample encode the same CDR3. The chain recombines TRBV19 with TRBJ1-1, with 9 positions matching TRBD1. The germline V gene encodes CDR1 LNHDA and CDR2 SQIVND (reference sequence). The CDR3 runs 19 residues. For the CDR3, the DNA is TGTGCCAGTAGTCCCCCTTACAGGGGGCGAAGTACCACGAACACCGAAGCTTTCTTT. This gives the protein CASSPPYRGRSTTNTEAFF. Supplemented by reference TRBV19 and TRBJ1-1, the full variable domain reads DGGITQSPKYLFRKEGQNVTLSCEQNLNHDAMYWYRQDPGQGLRLIYYSQIVNDFQKGDIAEGYSVSREKKESFPLTVTSAQKNPTAFYLCASSPPYRGRSTTNTEAFFGQGTRLTVV.

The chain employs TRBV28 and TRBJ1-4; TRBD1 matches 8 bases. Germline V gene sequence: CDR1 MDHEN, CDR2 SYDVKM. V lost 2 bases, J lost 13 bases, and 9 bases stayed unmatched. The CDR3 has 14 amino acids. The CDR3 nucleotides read TGTGCCAGCAGTTTAGGGGGACAGGCTAAATCACTGTTTTTT. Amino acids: CASSLGGQAKSLFF.

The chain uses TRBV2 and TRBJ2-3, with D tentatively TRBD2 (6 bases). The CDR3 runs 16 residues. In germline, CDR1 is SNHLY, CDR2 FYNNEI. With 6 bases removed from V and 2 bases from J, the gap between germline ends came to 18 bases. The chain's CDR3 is CASRDFDSGYTDTQYF. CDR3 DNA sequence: TGTGCCAGCAGAGATTTCGACAGCGGGTACACAGATACGCAGTATTTT.

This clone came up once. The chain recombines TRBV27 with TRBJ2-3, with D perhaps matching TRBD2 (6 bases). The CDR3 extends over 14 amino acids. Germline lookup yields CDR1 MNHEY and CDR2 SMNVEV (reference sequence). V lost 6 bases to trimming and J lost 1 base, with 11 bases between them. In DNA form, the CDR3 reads TGTGCCAGCAGGTCGGCGGGGCGCACAGATACGCAGTATTTT. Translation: CASRSAGRTDTQYF.

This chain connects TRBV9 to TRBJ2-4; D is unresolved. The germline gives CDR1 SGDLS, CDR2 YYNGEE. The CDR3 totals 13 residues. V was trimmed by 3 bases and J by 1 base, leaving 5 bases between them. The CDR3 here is CASSDGAKNIQYF. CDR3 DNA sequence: TGTGCCAGCAGCGACGGGGCCAAAAACATTCAGTACTTC.

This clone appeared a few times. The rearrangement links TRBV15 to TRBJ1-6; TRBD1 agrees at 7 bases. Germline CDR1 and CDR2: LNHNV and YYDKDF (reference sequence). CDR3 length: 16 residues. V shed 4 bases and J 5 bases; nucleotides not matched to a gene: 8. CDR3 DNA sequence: TGTGCCACCAGCACCGCGGACAGGACCGATAATTCACCCCTCCACTTT. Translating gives CATSTADRTDNSPLHF.

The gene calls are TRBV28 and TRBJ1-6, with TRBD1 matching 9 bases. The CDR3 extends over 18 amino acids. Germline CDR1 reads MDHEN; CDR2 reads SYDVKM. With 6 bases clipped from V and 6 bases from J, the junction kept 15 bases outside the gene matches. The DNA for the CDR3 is TGTGCCAGCAGCTCCCATGGACAGGGGCTTAGGGGTAATTCACCCCTCCACTTT. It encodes CASSSHGQGLRGNSPLHF.

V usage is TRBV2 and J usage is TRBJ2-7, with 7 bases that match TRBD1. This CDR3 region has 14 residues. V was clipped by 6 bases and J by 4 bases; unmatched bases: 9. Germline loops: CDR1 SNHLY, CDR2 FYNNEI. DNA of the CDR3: TGTGCCAGCAGGGCCCCCTCGACAGGGTACGAGCAGTACTTC. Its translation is CASRAPSTGYEQYF.

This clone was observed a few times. CDR3 protein: CASSMVRTDTQYF. CDR3 DNA sequence: TGTGCCAGTAGTATGGTTAGAACAGATACGCAGTATTTT. The chain links TRBV19 to TRBJ2-3; D is undetermined. This CDR3 is 13 amino acids long. V lost 3 bases and J lost 3, with 7 bases in between. The germline gives CDR1 LNHDA, CDR2 SQIVND (reference sequence).

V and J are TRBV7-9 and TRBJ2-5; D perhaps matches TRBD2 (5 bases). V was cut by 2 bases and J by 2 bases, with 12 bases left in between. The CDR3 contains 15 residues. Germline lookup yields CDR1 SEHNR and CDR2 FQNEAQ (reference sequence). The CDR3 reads CASSLSYRLQETQYF. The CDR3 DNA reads TGTGCCAGCAGCTTAAGTTACAGACTACAAGAGACCCAGTACTTC.

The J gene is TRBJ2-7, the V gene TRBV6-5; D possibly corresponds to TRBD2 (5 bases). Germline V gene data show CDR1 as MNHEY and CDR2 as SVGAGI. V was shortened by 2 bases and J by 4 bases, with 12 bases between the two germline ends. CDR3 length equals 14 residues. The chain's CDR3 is CASSYGLLRYEQYF. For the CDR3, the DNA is TGTGCCAGCAGTTACGGACTTCTCAGATACGAGCAGTACTTC.

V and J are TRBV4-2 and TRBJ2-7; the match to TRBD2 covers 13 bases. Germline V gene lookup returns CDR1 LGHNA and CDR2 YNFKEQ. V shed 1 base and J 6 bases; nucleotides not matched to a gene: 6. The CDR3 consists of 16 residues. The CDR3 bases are TGTGCCAGCAGCCAAGCCGGGACTAGCGGGGCAGGCGAGCAGTACTTC. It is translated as CASSQAGTSGAGEQYF.

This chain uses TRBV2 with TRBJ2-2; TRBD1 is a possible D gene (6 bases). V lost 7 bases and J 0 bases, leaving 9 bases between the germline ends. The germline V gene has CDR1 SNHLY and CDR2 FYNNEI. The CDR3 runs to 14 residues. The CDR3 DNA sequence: TGTGCCAGCAAAGGGACACCGAACACCGGGGAGCTGTTTTTT. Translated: CASKGTPNTGELFF.